This T cell receptor (beta chain) derives from a study of patients and donors after allogeneic stem cell transplantation. One entry per CDR3 protein, called by TCRdb with MiXCR from the RT-PCR reads. This table holds around 23,000 distinct CDR3 sequences, around 28% found once. V lost 5 bases and J lost 4, with 9 bases in between. Looked up from germline, CDR1 is DFQATT and CDR2 is SNEGSKA (reference sequence). The CDR3 has 12 amino acids. The receptor was isolated from a human donor who was either an allogeneic HSCT recipient or a stem cell or donor lymphocyte infusion donor (not recorded which). It is not recorded whose cells these are; they may come from a transplant donor. The V gene is TRBV20-1, the J gene TRBJ1-3; perhaps TRBD1 as D (6 bases). Sequencing input: blood, either unsorted or a sorted T cell fraction (not recorded which). The CDR3 protein is CSAGTSGNTIYF. In DNA, the CDR3 is TGCAGTGCTGGGACATCAGGAAACACCATATATTTT.